The rows below give T cell receptor beta chains drawn from one sample of a study of blood T cell repertoires in COVID-19. The data were produced by immunoSEQ multiplex PCR, yet TCRdb's version contains in-frame clones alone and is incomplete. The table lists 150,000 to 200,000 clones, approximately 87% of them singletons, with approximately 4% in the top ten. Sample: peripheral blood. The source is a woman between 65 and 79 years old with acute or convalescent COVID-19. CDR3s include the opening cysteine and the closing phenylalanine or tryptophan. D genes are given only for firm matches. A clone size is listed for some rows: how often the clone was seen (once, few, many), or a class if it is expanded.

d_gene	v_gene	abundance	j_gene	CDR3nt	CDR3aa
TRBD1	TRBV11-2	once	TRBJ2-5	TGTGCCAGCAGCGCCCGACAGGGGGATTCCGTGGAGACCCAGTACTTC	CASSARQGDSVETQYF
TRBD2	TRBV7-3	-	TRBJ2-3	TGTGCCAGCAGCTTAACCGGGAGGGCCACAGATACGCAGTATTTT	CASSLTGRATDTQYF
-	TRBV12-3/TRBV12-4	-	TRBJ2-5	TGTGCCAGCACCTTGGGGGGGCGAGAGACCCAGTACTTC	CASTLGGRETQYF
TRBD1	TRBV7-6	-	TRBJ2-2	TGTGCCAGCACCCTAAGTTCAGGGGGTAGTGGGAGAGGTGTCACCGGGGAGCTGTTTTTT	CASTLSSGGSGRGVTGELFF
-	TRBV3-1/TRBV3-2	-	TRBJ1-1	TGTGCCAGCAGCTCCTGGGGCCAGAACACTGAAGCTTTCTTT	CASSSWGQNTEAFF
-	TRBV6-1	-	TRBJ1-2	TGTGCCAGCAGTGAAAGTATAGTCAGCGTACAATATGGCTACACCTTC	CASSESIVSVQYGYTF
-	TRBV7-2	-	TRBJ1-3	TGTGCCAGCAGTCCCCAGGGGACCTCTGGAAACACCATATATTTT	CASSPQGTSGNTIYF
-	TRBV6-5	-	TRBJ1-1	TGTGCCAGCAGAGATAGTCGGGGGGCGAGGGCTGAAGCTTTCTTT	CASRDSRGARAEAFF
TRBD1	TRBV9	-	TRBJ2-1	TGTGCCAGCAGCGACGCACAGGGGCCCTACAATGAGCAGTTCTTC	CASSDAQGPYNEQFF
-	TRBV15	few	TRBJ1-2	TGTGCCACCAGCAGACCACTCTACTATGGCTACACCTTC	CATSRPLYYGYTF
TRBD2	TRBV18	-	TRBJ2-7	TGTGCCAGCTCACCTGCTAGCGGGAGTGGGGCCTACGAGCAGTACTTC	CASSPASGSGAYEQYF
TRBD1	TRBV5-1	-	TRBJ1-1	TGCGCCAGCAGCGCACAGGGGCCGAACACTGAAGCTTTCTTT	CASSAQGPNTEAFF
-	TRBV4-2	-	TRBJ1-5	TGTGCCAGCAGCCAAGATCGCCAGGGGTTTCAGCCCCAGCATTTT	CASSQDRQGFQPQHF